This section outlines one TCR beta chain sequence together with its context. These data are taken from a study of preoperative IRX-2 immunotherapy in early breast cancer. Sequenced by immunoSEQ multiplex PCR; TCRdb stores in-frame clones only, minus some. The table has approximately 26,000 clones, 75% to 80% seen once; the top ten hold less than 2.5%. In germline, CDR1 is MNHGY, CDR2 SAAAGT. The CDR3 contains 17 residues. The germline V and J ends were trimmed by 2 bases and 5 bases, with 16 bases remaining between them. The sample's treatment: preoperative locoregional IRX-2 cytokine immunotherapy. Samples came from a phase Ib trial of preoperative locoregional IRX-2 cytokine immunotherapy.

The J gene is TRBJ1-6, the V gene TRBV6-8; no firm D call. The source of this sequence is a human donor with breast cancer. Sequences were derived from lymph node tissue, sampled before IRX-2 immunotherapy. CDR3 in DNA: TGTGCCAGCAGTTACACCATTGTAACGGGTAATAATTCACCCCTCCACTTT. Translation gives CASSYTIVTGNNSPLHF.